Sequencing of this T cell receptor beta chain was carried out in a study of cytomegalovirus exposure and HLA in healthy donors. This CDR3 is built from 15 residues. Germline CDR1 KGHSH, CDR2 LQKENI. V was cut by 6 bases and J by 6 bases, with 18 bases left in between. General study results and limits: Listed as cytomegalovirus-associated were roughly 180 TCR beta chains.

Primers: 60 Vbeta forward and 13 Jbeta reverse. Data came from immunoSEQ multiplex PCR; TCRdb stores just in-frame clones and leaves some out. This table holds over 150,000 clones, roughly three quarters found once. On this clone: Its antigen is undetermined.

Sequencing was done on a sample of PBMCs. The clonotype originates from a young man in good health and CMV-seropositive. The chain joins TRBV18 to TRBJ2-1, with a possible D match to TRBD1 (6 bases). This CDR3 reads CASSQTGHEINEQFF. Here the CDR3 DNA reads TGTGCCAGCTCCCAAACGGGACACGAAATCAATGAGCAGTTCTTC.